The sequence of this T cell receptor (beta chain) was determined in a study of blood T cell repertoires in COVID-19. Study in general: The United States, Italy and Spain supplied acute and convalescent COVID-19 samples.

Data came from immunoSEQ multiplex PCR; TCRdb stores just in-frame clones and leaves some out. The sample consists of 200,000 to 300,000 clones, 80% to 90% of them appearing once. V lost 4 bases and J lost 2; bases outside the gene matches: 2. Germline V gene sequence: CDR1 SGHDT, CDR2 YYEEEE. This CDR3 comprises 14 residues. This clonotype was obtained from a woman in her seventies with acute or convalescent COVID-19. The sequenced sample consisted of peripheral blood. The rearrangement uses TRBV5-6 and TRBJ2-5; 10 nucleotides line up with TRBD2. The CDR3 reads CASSEAGGQETQYF. CDR3 sequence (DNA): TGTGCCAGCAGCGAAGCGGGGGGGCAAGAGACCCAGTACTTC.